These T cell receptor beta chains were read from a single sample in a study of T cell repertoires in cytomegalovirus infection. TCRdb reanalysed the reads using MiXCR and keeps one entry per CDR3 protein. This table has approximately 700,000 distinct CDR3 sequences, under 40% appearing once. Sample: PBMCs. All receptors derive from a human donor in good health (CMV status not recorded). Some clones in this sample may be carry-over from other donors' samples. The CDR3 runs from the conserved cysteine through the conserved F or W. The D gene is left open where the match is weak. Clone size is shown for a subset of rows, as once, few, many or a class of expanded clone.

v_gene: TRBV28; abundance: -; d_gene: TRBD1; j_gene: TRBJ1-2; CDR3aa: CASSRPGQGLDGYTF; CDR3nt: TGTGCCAGCAGCCGCCCCGGACAGGGGTTGGATGGCTACACCTTC
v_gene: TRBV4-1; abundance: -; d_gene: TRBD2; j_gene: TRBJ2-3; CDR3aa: CASSQALGVAGGPSTDTQYF; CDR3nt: TGCGCCAGCAGCCAAGCCCTGGGGGTAGCGGGAGGGCCAAGCACAGATACGCAGTATTTT
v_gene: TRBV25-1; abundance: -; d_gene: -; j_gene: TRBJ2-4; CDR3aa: CASAGPLNNIQYF; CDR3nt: TGTGCCAGCGCGGGACCGCTGAATAACATTCAGTACTTC
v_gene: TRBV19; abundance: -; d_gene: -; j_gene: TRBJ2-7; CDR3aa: CASHRDGHPYEQYF; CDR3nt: TGTGCCAGTCACAGGGACGGCCACCCCTACGAGCAGTACTTC
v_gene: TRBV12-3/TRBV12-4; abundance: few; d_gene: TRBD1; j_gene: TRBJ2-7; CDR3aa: CASSPLTGYGEQYF; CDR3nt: TGTGCCAGCAGCCCCCTGACAGGGTATGGTGAGCAGTACTTC
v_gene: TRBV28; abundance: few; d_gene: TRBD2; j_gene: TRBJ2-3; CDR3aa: CASSPILTTSGRVNTQYF; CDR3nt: TGTGCCAGCAGTCCAATCCTTACGACTAGCGGGAGAGTCAATACGCAGTATTTT
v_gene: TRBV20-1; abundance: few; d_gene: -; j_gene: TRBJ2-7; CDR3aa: CSSKALADYEQYF; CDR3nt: TGCAGTTCGAAGGCTCTTGCCGACTACGAGCAGTACTTC
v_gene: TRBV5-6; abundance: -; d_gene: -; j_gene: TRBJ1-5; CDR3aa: CASSLWAGDQPQHF; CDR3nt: TGTGCCAGCAGCTTGTGGGCAGGCGATCAGCCCCAGCATTTT
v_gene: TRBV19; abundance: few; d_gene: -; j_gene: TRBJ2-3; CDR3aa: CASSILRDGYTQYF; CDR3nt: TGTGCCAGTAGTATCTTGCGGGATGGGTATACGCAGTATTTT
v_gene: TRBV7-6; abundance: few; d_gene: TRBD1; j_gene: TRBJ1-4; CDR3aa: CASSAYRDRGGEKLFF; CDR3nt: TGTGCCAGCAGCGCCTACCGGGACAGGGGCGGAGAAAAACTGTTTTTT
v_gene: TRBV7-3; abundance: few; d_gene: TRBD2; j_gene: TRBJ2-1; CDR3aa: CASSYASGGKNEQFF; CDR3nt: TGTGCCAGCAGCTATGCCAGCGGGGGGAAAAATGAGCAGTTCTTC
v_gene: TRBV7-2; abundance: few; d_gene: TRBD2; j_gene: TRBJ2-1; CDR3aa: CASSLGLAGSIYNEQFF; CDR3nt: TGTGCCAGCAGCTTAGGACTAGCGGGATCGATCTACAATGAGCAGTTCTTC
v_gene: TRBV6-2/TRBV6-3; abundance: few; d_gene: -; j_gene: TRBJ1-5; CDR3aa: CASSYLGRILGNQPQHF; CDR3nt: TGTGCCAGCAGTTACCTAGGGAGGATTTTGGGCAATCAGCCCCAGCATTTT
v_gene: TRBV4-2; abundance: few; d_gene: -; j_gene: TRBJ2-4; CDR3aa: CASSARTRGAYAKNIQYF; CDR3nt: TGTGCCAGCAGCGCAAGAACGAGGGGGGCCTATGCCAAAAACATTCAGTACTTC
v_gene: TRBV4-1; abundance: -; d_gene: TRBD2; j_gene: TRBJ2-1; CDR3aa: CASSQDFAVGGGAYNEQFF; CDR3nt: TGCGCCAGCAGCCAAGATTTCGCGGTGGGCGGGGGGGCCTACAATGAGCAGTTCTTC
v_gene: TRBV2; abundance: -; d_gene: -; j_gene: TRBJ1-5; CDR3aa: CASSEAGKYSNQPQHF; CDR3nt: TGTGCCAGCAGTGAAGCCGGAAAATATAGCAATCAGCCCCAGCATTTT
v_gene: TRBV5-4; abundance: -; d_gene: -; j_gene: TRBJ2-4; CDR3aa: CASSPWGEKNIQYF; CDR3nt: TGTGCCAGCAGCCCCTGGGGGGAAAAGAACATTCAGTACTTC
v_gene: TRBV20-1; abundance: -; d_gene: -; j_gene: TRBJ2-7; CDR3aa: CSARGPGKGSYEQYF; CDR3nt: TGCAGTGCTAGAGGGCCGGGGAAAGGCTCCTACGAGCAGTACTTC
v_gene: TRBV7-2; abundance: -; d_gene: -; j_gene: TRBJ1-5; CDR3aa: CASSLDYCTQPQHF; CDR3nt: TGTGCCAGCAGCTTAGATTACTGCACTCAGCCCCAGCATTTT
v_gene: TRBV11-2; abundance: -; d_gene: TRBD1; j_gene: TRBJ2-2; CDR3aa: CASSLEWDRYTGVLFF; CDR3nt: TGTGCCAGCAGCTTAGAGTGGGACAGGTACACCGGGGTGCTGTTTTTT
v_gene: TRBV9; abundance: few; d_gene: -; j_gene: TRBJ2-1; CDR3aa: CASSGGGLSHEQFF; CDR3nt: TGTGCCAGCAGCGGAGGCGGCTTATCCCATGAGCAGTTCTTC
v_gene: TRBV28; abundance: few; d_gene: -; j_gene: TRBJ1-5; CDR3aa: CAIRREFNQPQHF; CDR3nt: TGTGCCATCCGCCGGGAATTCAATCAGCCCCAGCATTTT
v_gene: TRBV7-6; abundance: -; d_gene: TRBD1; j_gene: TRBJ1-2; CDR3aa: CASSQATGYYGYTF; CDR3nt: TGTGCCAGCAGCCAAGCGACAGGGTACTATGGCTACACCTTC
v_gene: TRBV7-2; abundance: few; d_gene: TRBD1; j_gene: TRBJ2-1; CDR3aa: CASSTTGTADYNEQFF; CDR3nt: TGTGCCAGCAGTACGACCGGGACAGCAGACTACAATGAGCAGTTCTTC
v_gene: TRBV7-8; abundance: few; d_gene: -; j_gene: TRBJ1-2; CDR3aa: CASSLVTGTGYTF; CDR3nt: TGTGCCAGCAGCTTAGTCACAGGGACTGGCTACACCTTC
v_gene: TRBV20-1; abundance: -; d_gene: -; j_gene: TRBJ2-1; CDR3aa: CSARALAGSYNEQFF; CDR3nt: TGCAGTGCTAGAGCGTTGGCGGGGTCCTACAATGAGCAGTTCTTC
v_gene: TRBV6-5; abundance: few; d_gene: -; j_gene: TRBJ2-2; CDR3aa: CASSTRTVTGELFF; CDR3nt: TGTGCCAGCAGCACCCGGACTGTGACCGGGGAGCTGTTTTTT
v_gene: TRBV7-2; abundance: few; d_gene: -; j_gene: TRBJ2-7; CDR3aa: CASSPRRPGTWDYEQYF; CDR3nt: TGTGCCAGCAGCCCCAGGAGGCCCGGGACGTGGGATTACGAGCAGTACTTC
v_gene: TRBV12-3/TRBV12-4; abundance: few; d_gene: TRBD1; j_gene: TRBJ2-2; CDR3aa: CASSLGTGRTGELFF; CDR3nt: TGTGCCAGCAGTTTAGGGACAGGGAGGACCGGGGAGCTGTTTTTT
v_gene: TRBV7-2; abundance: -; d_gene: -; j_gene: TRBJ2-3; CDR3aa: CASKGPTKYF; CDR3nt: TGTGCCAGCAAGGGCCCTACGAAGTATTTT
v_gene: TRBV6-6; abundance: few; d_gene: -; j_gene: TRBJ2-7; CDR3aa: CASSPRRLGEQYF; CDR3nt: TGTGCCAGCAGTCCCCGCAGGCTCGGCGAGCAGTACTTC
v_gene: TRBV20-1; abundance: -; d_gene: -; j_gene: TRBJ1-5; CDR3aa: CSASVGDLSNQPQHF; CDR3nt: TGCAGTGCTAGTGTGGGGGACCTTAGCAATCAGCCCCAGCATTTT